These 15 T cell receptor beta chains were all obtained from the same sample, sequenced in a study of cytomegalovirus exposure and HLA in healthy donors. PCR involved 60 Vbeta and 13 Jbeta primers. Sequencing used immunoSEQ multiplex PCR; TCRdb keeps in-frame clones, though not all of them. The sample has roughly 100,000 clones, under 80% seen once. The sample was PBMCs. The receptors come from a man in his forties or fifties in good health and CMV-seropositive.

This clone is judged medium-sized. The chain is built from TRBV11-2 and TRBJ2-7; D is possibly TRBD1 (6 bases). This CDR3 region has 14 residues. Trimming left V 2 bases short and J 3 bases short, with 11 bases between. Germline CDR1 SGHAT, CDR2 FQNNGV. This chain's CDR3 is CASSLPGVVYEQYF. CDR3 DNA sequence: TGTGCCAGCAGCTTACCAGGGGTAGTCTACGAGCAGTACTTC.

V and J are TRBV27 and TRBJ1-5, with TRBD1 matching over 7 bases. The V gene's germline CDR1 is MNHEY and CDR2 SMNVEV (reference sequence). This CDR3 is built from 16 residues. J was trimmed by 1 base and V by 0 bases; bases with no gene match: 3. This CDR3 is CASSLSRGLSNQPQHF. Here the CDR3 DNA reads TGTGCCAGCAGTTTATCAAGGGGGCTGAGCAATCAGCCCCAGCATTTT.

This rearrangement joins TRBV7-2 to TRBJ1-6; no reliable D call. Germline V gene data show CDR1 as SGHTA and CDR2 as FQGNSA. This CDR3 contains 12 residues. V lost 2 bases and J 9 bases, leaving 5 bases between the germline ends. CDR3 DNA: TGTGCCAGCAGCTTAACGAGTTCACCCCTCCACTTT. It is translated as CASSLTSSPLHF.

The chain couples TRBV6-6 to TRBJ1-2, with D perhaps TRBD1 (6 bases). Germline assignment: CDR1 MNHNY and CDR2 SVGAGI (reference sequence). V dropped 2 bases and J dropped 6 bases, with 10 bases sitting between them. CDR3 length equals 13 residues. The CDR3 region has the DNA TGTGCCAGCAGTTACGGGGGCATTAATGGCTACACCTTC. Translated: CASSYGGINGYTF.

This clone has only one observation. The chain links TRBV5-1 to TRBJ2-2; D is unresolved. V lost 0 bases and J 0 bases, leaving 6 bases between the germline ends. CDR1 and CDR2 from the germline V gene are SGHRS and YFSETQ. The CDR3 consists of 15 residues. The CDR3 sequence: CASSLDRSNTGELFF. The CDR3 DNA reads TGCGCCAGCAGCTTGGACAGATCGAACACCGGGGAGCTGTTTTTT.

Only one count was recorded for this clone. This rearrangement joins TRBV7-2 to TRBJ2-7, with 15 bases aligning to TRBD2. From germline, CDR1 is SGHTA and CDR2 FQGNSA. V dropped 1 base and J dropped 5; count of bases not matched to a gene: 9. This CDR3 contains 18 residues. For the CDR3, the DNA is TGTGCCAGCAGCTTAGGGACTAGCGGGAGGGCCCCGGTGGACGAGCAGTACTTC. This translates into CASSLGTSGRAPVDEQYF.

The V call is TRBV6-6, the J call TRBJ2-7; D gene ambiguous. V was trimmed by 0 bases and J by 4 bases, leaving 16 bases between them. The germline V gene has CDR1 MNHNY and CDR2 SVGAGI (reference sequence). The CDR3 contains 16 residues. The CDR3 sequence is CASSYSPGGAGYEQYF. The CDR3 DNA reads as TGTGCCAGCAGTTACTCGCCTGGCGGAGCCGGATACGAGCAGTACTTC.

This chain joins TRBV19 and TRBJ2-1, with 7 bases aligning to TRBD2. V was clipped by 7 bases and J by 2 bases; unmatched bases: 8. The CDR3 has 15 residues. Germline CDR1 reads LNHDA; CDR2 reads SQIVND (reference sequence). Written as DNA, the CDR3 is TGTGCCAGTACCACAAGCGGGACCGCCTACAATGAGCAGTTCTTC. Translating it yields CASTTSGTAYNEQFF.

CDR3 sequence reads: CATSIELTGNQPQHF. The DNA for the CDR3 is TGTGCCACCAGCATAGAGCTAACAGGGAATCAGCCCCAGCATTTT. The chain employs TRBV15 and TRBJ1-5; weak D call: TRBD1 (6 bases). The CDR3 runs 15 residues. Germline V gene lookup returns CDR1 LNHNV and CDR2 YYDKDF (reference sequence). V lost 4 bases and J lost 4, with 14 bases in between.

The rearrangement links TRBV28 to TRBJ2-7; TRBD2 matches at 10 bases. The V gene end was trimmed by 5 bases and the J gene end by 2 bases; junction bases not matched to a gene: 3. The CDR3 loop spans 14 amino acids. The germline V gene encodes CDR1 MDHEN and CDR2 SYDVKM. The CDR3 DNA sequence: TGTGCCAGCAGTCTAAGCGGGAGGGCCTACGAGCAGTACTTC. As protein: CASSLSGRAYEQYF.

The rearrangement uses TRBV4-1 and TRBJ2-7; 9 nucleotides align to TRBD1. CDR1 and CDR2 (germline): MGHRA, YSYEKL. This CDR3 region has 16 residues. The trim removed 0 bases at V and 4 bases at J, leaving 7 bases unmatched. The CDR3, as DNA: TGCGCCAGCAGCCAAGATCCGGGGACAGGGACGTACGAGCAGTACTTC. Amino acids: CASSQDPGTGTYEQYF.

The gene calls are TRBV9 and TRBJ2-1, with 10 nucleotides matching TRBD1. From germline, CDR1 is SGDLS and CDR2 YYNGEE. J was trimmed by 8 bases and V by 1 base; bases with no gene match: 12. CDR3 length: 17 residues. The DNA of the CDR3 is TGTGCCAGCAGCGTACAGGAAGGGACAGGGGCCCGTGATGAGCAGTTCTTC. This gives the protein CASSVQEGTGARDEQFF.

The gene calls are TRBV21-1 and TRBJ2-1; the DNA was not used to check the table's D call, TRBD2. TRBV21-1 is classified as a pseudogene. This CDR3 has 17 residues. CDR3 sequence: CASSKGSPRGGFNEQFF. The CDR3 region has the DNA TGTGCCAGCAGCAAAGGATCCCCGCGGGGGGGATTCAATGAGCAGTTCTTC.

This chain links TRBV5-1 with TRBJ2-1, with 7 bases identical to TRBD2. Germline V gene sequence: CDR1 SGHRS, CDR2 YFSETQ. The J segment lost 4 bases and the V segment lost 1 base, leaving 5 bases of the junction unmatched. The CDR3 length is 15 residues. In DNA form, the CDR3 reads TGCGCCAGCAGCTTGTACTCTAGCGGATACAATGAGCAGTTCTTC. Its translation: CASSLYSSGYNEQFF.

The V gene is TRBV9, the J gene TRBJ2-5; 7 bases fit TRBD1. This CDR3 region has 15 residues. Looked up from germline, CDR1 is SGDLS and CDR2 is YYNGEE. V trimming: 3 bases; J trimming: 11 bases; junction bases outside the gene matches: 16. The CDR3, as DNA: TGTGCCAGCAGCGCCAGACAGGGTTTTTTACAAGAGCAGTACTTC. This gives the protein CASSARQGFLQEQYF.